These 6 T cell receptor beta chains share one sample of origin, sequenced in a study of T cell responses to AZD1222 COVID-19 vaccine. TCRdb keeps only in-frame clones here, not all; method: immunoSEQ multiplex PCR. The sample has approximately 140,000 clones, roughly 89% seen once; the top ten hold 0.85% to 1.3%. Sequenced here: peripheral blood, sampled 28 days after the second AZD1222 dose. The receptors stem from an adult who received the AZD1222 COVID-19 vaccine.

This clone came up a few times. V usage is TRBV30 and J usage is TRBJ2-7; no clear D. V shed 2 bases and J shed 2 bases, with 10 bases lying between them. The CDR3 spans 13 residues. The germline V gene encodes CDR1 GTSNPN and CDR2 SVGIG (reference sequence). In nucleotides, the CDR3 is TGTGCCTGGAGTCAAGGGAACGCCTACGAGCAGTACTTC. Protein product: CAWSQGNAYEQYF.

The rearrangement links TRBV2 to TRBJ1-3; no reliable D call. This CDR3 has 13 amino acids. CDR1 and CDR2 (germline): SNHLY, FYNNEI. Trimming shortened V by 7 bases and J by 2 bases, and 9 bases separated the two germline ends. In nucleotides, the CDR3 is TGTGCCAGCAAAATTACCCCTGGAAACACCATATATTTT. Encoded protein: CASKITPGNTIYF.

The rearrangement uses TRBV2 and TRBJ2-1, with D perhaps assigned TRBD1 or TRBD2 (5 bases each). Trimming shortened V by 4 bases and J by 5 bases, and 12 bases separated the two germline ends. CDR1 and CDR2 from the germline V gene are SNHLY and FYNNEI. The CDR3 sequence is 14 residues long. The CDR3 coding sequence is TGTGCCAGCAGTGTCTGGGGGATGAACAATGAGCAGTTCTTC. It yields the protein CASSVWGMNNEQFF.

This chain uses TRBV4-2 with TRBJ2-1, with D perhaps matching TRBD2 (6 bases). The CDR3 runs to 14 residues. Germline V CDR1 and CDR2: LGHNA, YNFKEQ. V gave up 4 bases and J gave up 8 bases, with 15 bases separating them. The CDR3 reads CASSLAGSFDEQFF. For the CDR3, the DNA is TGTGCCAGCAGCCTCGCCGGGAGTTTCGATGAGCAGTTCTTC.

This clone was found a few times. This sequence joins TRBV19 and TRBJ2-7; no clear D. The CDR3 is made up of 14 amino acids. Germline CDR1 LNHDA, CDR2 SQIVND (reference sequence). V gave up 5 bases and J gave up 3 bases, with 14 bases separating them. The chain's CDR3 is CASSLGPALYEQYF. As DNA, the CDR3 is TGTGCCAGTAGTCTTGGGCCAGCCCTCTACGAGCAGTACTTC. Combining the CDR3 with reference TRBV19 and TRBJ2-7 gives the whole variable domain DGGITQSPKYLFRKEGQNVTLSCEQNLNHDAMYWYRQDPGQGLRLIYYSQIVNDFQKGDIAEGYSVSREKKESFPLTVTSAQKNPTAFYLCASSLGPALYEQYFGPGTRLTVT.

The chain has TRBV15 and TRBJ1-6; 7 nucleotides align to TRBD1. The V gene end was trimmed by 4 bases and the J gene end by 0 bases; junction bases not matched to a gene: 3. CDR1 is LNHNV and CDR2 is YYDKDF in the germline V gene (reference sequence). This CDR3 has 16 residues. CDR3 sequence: CATSTHRGSYNSPLHF. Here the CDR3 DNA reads TGTGCCACCAGCACCCACAGGGGCTCCTATAATTCACCCCTCCACTTT.